This TCR beta chain was profiled in a study of spatial heterogeneity in lung cancer. Study details: Alpha-chain sequences were consistently detected in smaller numbers than beta-chain sequences. Each distinct TCR and UMI combination averaged more than ten appearances in raw reads.

This CDR3 has 18 residues. Trimming cost V 5 bases and J 3 bases, with 25 bases left between them. The germline gives CDR1 SGHTA, CDR2 FQGNSA. Individually, TCR cDNA molecules were each labelled with a unique molecular identifier. Each CDR3 protein gets one entry after TCRdb re-called the 5' RACE reads with MiXCR. Altogether about 6,100 distinct CDR3 sequences are present, 12% being singletons, with the ten largest covering about 17%. The time point here: sample taken at primary tumor resection. No cells were sorted before sequencing. The whole RNA sequenced was extracted from tumor, nontumor lung or frozen PBMC. Untreated early-stage non-small cell lung cancer patients, some 70 in total, were the donors. Only a few counts were recorded for this clonotype.

The V call is TRBV7-2, the J call TRBJ2-5; D may correspond to TRBD1 or TRBD2 (6 bases each). Sequencing used normal lung tissue next to the tumor, obtained at surgery. The clonotype was recovered from a male donor with early-stage non-small cell lung cancer. This CDR3 is CASSREPNVGGQEETQYF. CDR3 sequence (DNA): TGTGCCAGCAGCCGTGAACCGAACGTAGGGGGGCAAGAAGAGACCCAGTACTTC.